The rows below give T cell receptor beta chains drawn from one sample of a study of T cell responses to AZD1222 COVID-19 vaccine. TCRdb's copy holds only in-frame clones and misses some; the assay was immunoSEQ multiplex PCR. The sample includes roughly 98,000 clones, around nine tenths of them seen just once. The input for sequencing was peripheral blood, taken 28 days after the second AZD1222 dose. Receptors originate from an adult who received the AZD1222 COVID-19 vaccine. The CDR3 runs from the conserved cysteine through the conserved F or W.

>TRBV12-3/TRBV12-4|TRBJ1-2
CASSFGVLSGTF
>TRBV3-1/TRBV3-2|TRBJ2-3
CASSLASTDTQYF
>TRBV18|TRBJ2-7
CASSASWEGDEQYF
>TRBV7-6|TRBJ2-7
CASRNTGSSYEQYF
>TRBV2|TRBJ1-6
CASSERGTTASPLHF
>TRBV6-5|TRBJ2-7
CASNPGGGNSYEQYF
>TRBV19|TRBJ1-6
CASAKQGVDNSPLHF
>TRBV2|TRBJ1-6
CASTGQGNSPLHF
>TRBV3-1/TRBV3-2|TRBJ1-1
CASSQNTGDTEAFF
>TRBV30|TRBJ1-4
CAWAGQINEKLFF
>TRBV7-2|TRBJ1-1
CASSLRDRDGAFF
>TRBV28|TRBJ1-6
CASSFGQGHSPLHF
>TRBV27|TRBJ1-5
CASSLSPGMDQPQHF
>TRBV1|TRBJ2-7
CTSSSGMDRGRSYEQYF
>TRBV5-4|TRBJ1-6
CASSRTLQGPNSPLHF
>TRBV30|TRBJ2-7
CAWAKGLAAYEQYF
>TRBV3-1/TRBV3-2|TRBJ1-1
CASSQDLGTGRGTEAFF
>TRBV9|TRBJ2-7
CASSVAGVGEQYF
>TRBV19|TRBJ1-2
CASSSQGEGYGYTF
>TRBV19|TRBJ2-1
CASGSIWGGYNEQFF
>TRBV10-3|TRBJ2-7
CATVGQSSYEQYF
>TRBV11-2|TRBJ1-2
CASSLTGRYGYTF
>TRBV7-9|TRBJ1-3
CASSSRVVTGNTIYF
>TRBV29-1|TRBJ1-2
CSVDAAAKGGYTF
>TRBV28|TRBJ2-2
CASRQGAGELFF
>TRBV18|TRBJ2-1
CASSPPLAGARPSYNEQFF
>TRBV12-3/TRBV12-4|TRBJ2-2
CASSSEYTGELFF
>TRBV4-2|TRBJ2-5
CASSPNPTAKETQYF
>TRBV5-1|TRBJ2-3
CASSLDSLEFGDTQYF